This T cell receptor (beta chain) came from a study of cytomegalovirus exposure and HLA in healthy donors. Study observations and caveats: In a later analysis, a genetic analysis reported fewer productive-TCR N-insertions in an Asian-associated ancestry cluster than the cohort average.

As concerns this clone: Its antigen is undetermined.

PCR involved 60 Vbeta and 13 Jbeta primers. Clones were sequenced by immunoSEQ multiplex PCR, and TCRdb holds only the in-frame ones, with some missing. The sample gives about 200,000 clones, around 78% of which show up once; approximately 2% is in the top ten. This CDR3 region has 14 residues. CDR1 and CDR2 from the germline V gene are SEHNR and FQNEAQ (reference sequence). Trimming removed 4 bases at V and 9 bases at J, with 16 bases between. Sequenced sample: PBMCs. The chain is built from TRBV7-9 and TRBJ2-4, with D hard to call. The clonotype comes from a man in his thirties or forties in good health and CMV-seronegative. CDR3 loop: CASSSNNLKFIQYF. The CDR3 DNA follows: TGTGCCAGCAGCTCTAATAATTTAAAGTTCATTCAGTACTTC. Filled out from reference TRBV7-9 and TRBJ2-4, the complete variable domain reads DTGVSQNPRHKITKRGQNVTFRCDPISEHNRLYWYRQTLGQGPEFLTYFQNEAQLEKSRLLSDRFSAERPKGSFSTLEIQRTEQGDSAMYLCASSSNNLKFIQYFGAGTRLSVL.